This T cell receptor beta chain was found in a study of shared clonotypes between healthy human individuals (dated by TCRdb to 2018 to 2021). Some background on the complete study: A few men and two women, aged 18 to 49 years, made up the cohort. For each donor, CD4 naive and CD4 memory were each run on three plates, CD8 naive on two plates, and CD8 memory on one plate. Blood TCR repertoires of five healthy adults were deeply sequenced to estimate repertoire size and the extent of clonotype sharing between individuals. To increase sequencing depth and limit assay-specific biases, different laboratories used diverse techniques to prepare libraries and sequence TCR repertoires. Leukapheresis yielded between about 0.94 and 8.9 billion PBMCs per donor. Study-level results and caveats: Only blood was sampled, and tissue TCR repertoires likely differ from those in blood. The small number of donors limited the genetic and exposure-history diversity represented. Sharing across a few donors was observed for approximately 5% of naive CD4, over 3% of naive CD8, 2% to 2.5% of memory CD4, and approximately 0.41% of memory CD8 clonotypes. Estimated clonotype richness was generally larger for naive than for memory subsets. Compared with non-shared clonotypes, the clonotypes found in all four sorted-subset donors had higher generation probabilities. Pairwise subsampling indicated that sequencing depth was expected to affect the degree of clonotype sharing among donors. Rarefaction of sorted-subset datasets indicated incomplete sequencing despite the large sequencing depth.

Using the deep immunoSEQ assay, multiplex PCR amplified TCR CDR3 regions from genomic DNA. Extracted genomic DNA from each cell subset was distributed evenly across all wells of several immunoSEQ 96-well plates, and each plate was treated as a replicate. For sorted subsets, each replicate PCR was loaded with about 200 ng genomic DNA, equivalent to approximately 27,000 T cell genomes. The purified libraries were quantified using a Qubit 3.0 fluorometer, sized with a Bioanalyzer 2100, and then quantified again using the KAPA Library Quantification kit. Each immunoSEQ 96-well plate was sequenced on its own single-read 150-cycle Illumina NextSeq 550 flow cell. Processing in the source paper ran as follows. Because the immunoSEQ output included only junctional sequences and no quality scores, the filtering could not be the same as the filtering used for full-length reads. To assign V/J genes and CDR3, sequences were annotated against IMGT germline references using PyIR, a Python wrapper for IgBLAST v1.9. Any read was removed if the V/J assignment was weak (E-value above 1e-6), the CDR3 was missing, or the read contained stop codons, out-of-frame junctions, or ambiguous translated residues. A V3J clonotype was defined by an identical inferred V gene, J gene, and CDR3 amino acid sequence. The percentage overlap between two repertoires was calculated by dividing the number of shared unique clonotypes by the size of the smaller repertoire. Richness of each repertoire was evaluated using RTK rarefaction, the Chao1 estimator, and Recon v2.1 estimates of unobserved clonotypes. For all TCRbeta clonotypes obtained by the gDNA method from a few donors, generation probabilities were computed with OLGA. This immuneACCESS table, as held by TCRdb, lists in-frame sequences with V and J called but not all clones. Of the missing ones, under half trace to an unresolved V gene in checked studies; the others have no known cause. V and J calls and clone size are as listed in that table; D and trimming were resolved from the DNA. Across this sample there are some 1 million clones, with approximately 76% seen only once. Clones ranked in the top ten supply 1.4% to 1.5% of the sample.

Worth noting for this clone: The specificity of this receptor is unknown. No per-base quality is available; no much larger clone lies one base away.

V is shortened by 4 bases, J by 5 bases, and the region joining them spans 16 bases. The germline V gene sets CDR1 to SGHRS and CDR2 to YFSETQ. The CDR3 has 15 amino acids, counting the end cysteine and phenylalanine. Of the read, only the CDR3 DNA is kept; its 45 bases are in frame from base 1. The donors were healthy, HIV-negative adults who had no recently reported acute infections or vaccinations. Every donor was a Caucasian adult residing in Nashville, Tennessee, USA. CD4+ T cells were enriched by magnetic negative selection, after which naive cells were positively selected on CD45RA and the negative fraction was taken as the memory subset. Blood was collected by leukapheresis, and PBMCs were isolated by Ficoll-Histopaque density gradient centrifugation and then cryopreserved in liquid nitrogen vapor phase. Analytical flow cytometry was used to check the purity and quantity of each magnetically sorted T cell population. Genomic DNA was isolated from each sorted fraction and quantified by UV absorbance on a Nanodrop 2000c.

Recombination connected TRBV5-1 to TRBJ2-1; the D segment cannot be called with confidence. This TCR was sampled from a man aged 18-30 years in good health. Sequenced: memory CD4+ T cells sorted from blood. The meaning of the sample's cell subset or site label: CD45RA-negative fraction. The base sequence is TGCGCCAGCAGCCCTGGTAACGGCTGGGACAATGAGCAGTTCTTC. This yields the protein CASSPGNGWDNEQFF.